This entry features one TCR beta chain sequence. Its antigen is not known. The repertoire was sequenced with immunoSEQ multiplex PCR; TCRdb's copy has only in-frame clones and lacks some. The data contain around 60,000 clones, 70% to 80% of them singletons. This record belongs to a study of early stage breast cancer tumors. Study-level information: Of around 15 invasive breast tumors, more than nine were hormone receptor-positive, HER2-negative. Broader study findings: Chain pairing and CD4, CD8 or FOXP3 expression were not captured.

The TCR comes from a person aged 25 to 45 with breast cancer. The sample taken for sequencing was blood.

The CDR3 region is CASSYTAGALDTQYF. CDR3 bases: TGCGCCAGCTCCTATACTGCGGGAGCGCTAGATACGCAGTATTTT. The J gene is TRBJ2-3, the V gene TRBV5-1, with 7 positions matching TRBD2. CDR3 length: 15 amino acids. Germline loops: CDR1 SGHRS, CDR2 YFSETQ. With 7 bases clipped from V and 5 bases from J, the junction kept 13 bases outside the gene matches.